Each of the 22 T cell receptor beta chains below was sequenced from the same sample in a study of OX40 agonist ivuxolimab in advanced cancers. The library was made by the immunoSEQ multiplex PCR assay. Entries here come from immuneACCESS through TCRdb and include only in-frame sequences with V and J called. Some clones fail to appear in such tables; in the studies checked, an unresolved V gene covers under half of the shortfall, and the cause of the remainder is unknown. This sample is represented by 20,000 to 30,000 clones; around 79% of them were singletons. 10% to 15% of the sample is held by the ten biggest clonotypes. Sample: CD4+ or CD8+ T cells sorted from blood, taken in a trial of the OX40 agonist ivuxolimab. These receptors were taken from an adult with an advanced solid tumor such as melanoma, head and neck, liver or kidney cancer.

V is TRBV7-2 and J is TRBJ2-7; D is possibly TRBD1 (6 bases). Trimming pared 3 bases from V and 4 bases from J, leaving 7 bases between. The CDR3 has 12 amino acids. Germline-derived CDR1 and CDR2 are SGHTA and FQGNSA. For the CDR3, the DNA is TGTGCCAGCAGCTTGACAGGTTACGAGCAGTACTTC. This translates into CASSLTGYEQYF. Supplemented by reference TRBV7-2 and TRBJ2-7, the full variable domain reads GAGVSQSPSNKVTEKGKDVELRCDPISGHTALYWYRQSLGQGLEFLIYFQGNSAPDKSGLPSDRFSAERTGGSVSTLTIQRTQQEDSAVYLCASSLTGYEQYFGPGTRLTVT.

The gene calls are TRBV11-2 and TRBJ1-5; TRBD1 aligns across 7 bases. Germline CDR1 reads SGHAT; CDR2 reads FQNNGV. This CDR3 has 17 residues. V shed 2 bases, J shed 0 bases, and the junction held 7 bases outside the gene matches. The CDR3 sequence: CASSLYAGGGSNQPQHF. CDR3 nucleotide sequence: TGTGCCAGCAGCTTATATGCAGGGGGAGGTAGCAATCAGCCCCAGCATTTT.

The V gene is TRBV7-2, the J gene TRBJ2-7; TRBD1 aligns across 7 bases. The CDR3 extends over 15 amino acids. Germline V gene data show CDR1 as SGHTA and CDR2 as FQGNSA. With 5 bases clipped from V and 6 bases from J, the junction kept 13 bases outside the gene matches. The CDR3 loop is CASSRDRVGLGEQYF. CDR3 in DNA: TGTGCCAGCAGCCGCGACAGGGTTGGTTTGGGCGAGCAGTACTTC.

Concerning this clone: Being one base from a much bigger clone, this may be a read error. Additional DNA sequences in this sample encode the identical CDR3. The CDR3 sequence: CASSLGGGYEQYF. In DNA form, the CDR3 reads TGTGCCAGCAGTTTAGGGGGGGGATACGAGCAGTACTTC. The V and J genes are TRBV7-6 and TRBJ2-7; D is possibly TRBD2 (7 bases). Per the germline V gene, CDR1 is SGHVS and CDR2 is FNYEAQ. This CDR3 region has 13 residues.

The V gene is TRBV2, the J gene TRBJ2-5; 7 bases fit TRBD2. CDR1 and CDR2 from the germline V gene are SNHLY and FYNNEI. The CDR3 length is 14 residues. The V and J ends lost 2 bases and 5 bases, in that order; junction bases with no gene match: 5. The CDR3 protein is CASSEWGGSETQYF. In DNA, the CDR3 is TGTGCCAGCAGTGAATGGGGGGGGTCTGAGACCCAGTACTTC. The complete variable domain, with remaining parts taken from reference TRBV2 and TRBJ2-5, reads EPEVTQTPSHQVTQMGQEVILRCVPISNHLYFYWYRQILGQKVEFLVSFYNNEISEKSEIFDDQFSVERPDGSNFTLKIRSTKLEDSAMYFCASSEWGGSETQYFGPGTRLLVL.

The rearrangement uses TRBV9 and TRBJ1-2, with D uncertain. Germline CDR1 reads SGDLS; CDR2 reads YYNGEE. V dropped 2 bases and J dropped 1 base, with 0 bases sitting between them. The CDR3 runs 11 residues. CDR3 nucleotides: TGTGCCAGCAGCGTTAACTATGGCTACACCTTC. Protein product: CASSVNYGYTF.

The rearrangement joins TRBV5-1 to TRBJ1-1; D gene unclear. Trimming took off 1 base at V and 3 bases at J, with 7 bases between the two ends. The CDR3 loop spans 13 amino acids. The V gene's germline CDR1 is SGHRS and CDR2 YFSETQ. CDR3 in amino acids: CASSLTGYTEAFF. CDR3 in DNA: TGCGCCAGCAGCTTGACGGGGTACACTGAAGCTTTCTTT. Complete variable domain (other parts from reference TRBV5-1 and TRBJ1-1): KAGVTQTPRYLIKTRGQQVTLSCSPISGHRSVSWYQQTPGQGLQFLFEYFSETQRNKGNFPGRFSGRQFSNSRSEMNVSTLELGDSALYLCASSLTGYTEAFFGQGTRLTVV.

The gene calls are TRBV7-9 and TRBJ1-1; D unresolved. The length of the CDR3 is 14 residues. Germline CDR1 reads SEHNR; CDR2 reads FQNEAQ (reference sequence). Trimming shortened V by 5 bases and J by 1 base, and 11 bases separated the two germline ends. This chain's CDR3 is CASSAVPKNTEAFF. CDR3 bases: TGTGCCAGCAGCGCTGTGCCCAAGAACACTGAAGCTTTCTTT.

The genes are TRBV11-2 and TRBJ1-4, with D uncertain. Germline V gene lookup returns CDR1 SGHAT and CDR2 FQNNGV. Trimming stripped 2 bases from V and 4 bases from J, with 14 bases between. CDR3 length: 16 amino acids. CDR3 sequence reads: CASSLNGLANNEKLFF. In DNA form, the CDR3 reads TGTGCCAGCAGCTTAAATGGACTCGCCAATAATGAAAAACTGTTTTTT.

The V and J genes are TRBV5-1 and TRBJ2-7; TRBD1 aligns across 7 bases. V shed 0 bases and J 1 base; nucleotides not matched to a gene: 13. The CDR3 covers 18 residues. CDR1 is SGHRS and CDR2 is YFSETQ in the germline V gene. The CDR3 protein is CASSLAGPGTAESYEQYF. The CDR3 DNA is TGCGCCAGCAGCTTGGCCGGGCCGGGGACAGCCGAGTCCTACGAGCAGTACTTC.

The V gene is TRBV4-1, the J gene TRBJ2-7, with 10 positions matching TRBD1. V trimming: 5 bases; J trimming: 2 bases; junction bases outside the gene matches: 6. The CDR3 covers 15 residues. Germline CDR1 MGHRA, CDR2 YSYEKL. CDR3 sequence reads: CASSYPGQGTYEQYF. The CDR3 DNA reads TGCGCCAGCAGCTACCCGGGACAGGGGACCTACGAGCAGTACTTC.

The rearrangement links TRBV11-3 to TRBJ2-3, with 8 positions matching TRBD2. Germline V gene sequence: CDR1 SGHNT, CDR2 YENEEA. The V segment lost 1 base and the J segment 0 bases; nucleotides outside the gene matches: 3. CDR3 length: 16 amino acids. The CDR3 is CASSLVSGGSTDTQYF. In DNA, the CDR3 is TGTGCCAGCAGCTTAGTGAGCGGGGGAAGCACAGATACGCAGTATTTT.

The CDR3: CASSSQGARTGELFF. CDR3 DNA sequence: TGTGCCAGCAGCTCACAGGGGGCGCGGACCGGGGAGCTGTTTTTT. The chain carries TRBV13 and TRBJ2-2; 9 nucleotides agree with TRBD1. This CDR3 has 15 amino acids. Germline assignment: CDR1 PRHDT and CDR2 FYEKMQ (reference sequence). With V trimmed by 4 bases and J by 5 bases, 5 bases remained unmatched.

The chain couples TRBV28 to TRBJ2-7, with 7 bases fitting TRBD1. This CDR3 spans 14 amino acids. CDR1 and CDR2 (germline): MDHEN, SYDVKM. Trimming at V came to 3 bases and at J to 2 bases, leaving 4 bases not matched to a gene. DNA for the CDR3: TGTGCCAGCAGTTTGGACAGGACCACCTACGAGCAGTACTTC. Protein sequence: CASSLDRTTYEQYF.

The chain links TRBV19 to TRBJ2-7; 13 positions match TRBD2. The germline V gene encodes CDR1 LNHDA and CDR2 SQIVND (reference sequence). The CDR3 consists of 21 residues. Unmatched junction bases numbered 20, after V lost 4 bases and J lost 2 bases. For the CDR3, the DNA is TGTGCCAGTAGTAGTACCCGGACTAGCGGGGGCCCGTCTCATCGGGCCTACGAGCAGTACTTC. As protein: CASSSTRTSGGPSHRAYEQYF.

The chain employs TRBV10-2 and TRBJ1-6, with D maybe TRBD1 (5 bases). The CDR3 runs 14 residues. The V gene lost 4 bases and the J gene lost 6 bases, with 10 bases spanning the gap. The germline gives CDR1 WSHSY, CDR2 SAAADI. This chain's CDR3 is CASSVGTFNSPLHF. The CDR3 DNA reads as TGCGCCAGCAGTGTCGGGACCTTTAATTCACCCCTCCACTTT.

The chain couples TRBV19 to TRBJ1-6; D is perhaps TRBD1 (5 bases). This CDR3 is built from 14 residues. Germline V CDR1 and CDR2: LNHDA, SQIVND (reference sequence). V was shortened by 3 bases and J by 11 bases, with 14 bases between the two germline ends. Here the CDR3 reads CASSIDGGRPPLHF. The CDR3 nucleotides are TGTGCCAGTAGTATCGATGGGGGAAGGCCACCCCTCCACTTT.

The CDR3 DNA is TGTGCCAGCAGCGTAGGCCCGACAGGGGGGGAGACCCAGTACTTC. Translating gives CASSVGPTGGETQYF. The chain links TRBV9 to TRBJ2-5, with TRBD1 identical over 9 bases. Germline lookup yields CDR1 SGDLS and CDR2 YYNGEE. The CDR3 loop spans 15 amino acids. Trimming removed 0 bases from V and 5 bases from J; junction bases left unmatched: 5.

This clone is medium-sized (0.01 to 0.1%). The rearrangement uses TRBV6-1 and TRBJ1-5; unclear D gene. CDR3 length: 14 residues. CDR1 is MNHNS and CDR2 is SASEGT in the germline V gene. V lost 1 base and J 1 base, leaving 5 bases between the germline ends. As DNA, the CDR3 is TGTGCCAGCAGTGAAGAATGGAGCAATCAGCCCCAGCATTTT. Its translation is CASSEEWSNQPQHF.

The chain is built from TRBV19 and TRBJ2-5, with D possibly matching TRBD1 (6 bases). The CDR3 is 16 residues long. CDR1 is LNHDA and CDR2 is SQIVND in the germline V gene (reference sequence). The V end was cut by 3 bases, the J end by 3 bases, with 17 bases between. The DNA for the CDR3 is TGTGCCAGTAGTATCTGGGGGCGCCGGGCAAAAGAGACCCAGTACTTC. Translating it yields CASSIWGRRAKETQYF.

The V gene is TRBV2, the J gene TRBJ2-3; 9 bases align to TRBD2. V trimming: 7 bases; J trimming: 0 bases; junction bases outside the gene matches: 14. The CDR3 consists of 18 residues. CDR1 and CDR2 (germline): SNHLY, FYNNEI. The CDR3 region has the DNA TGTGCCAGCACGCGGGCCCGGCCTAGCGGGACTAGCACAGATACGCAGTATTTT. It codes for CASTRARPSGTSTDTQYF.

The rearrangement uses TRBV7-9 and TRBJ1-2; 7 bases are a match to TRBD1. Unmatched junction bases numbered 13, after V lost 4 bases and J lost 8 bases. This CDR3 is built from 15 residues. The V gene's germline CDR1 is SEHNR and CDR2 FQNEAQ (reference sequence). CDR3 sequence (DNA): TGTGCCAGCAGCTCCCTTCGACAGGGAAAGGGGGGCTACACCTTC. This translates into CASSSLRQGKGGYTF.